Following are 10 T cell receptor beta chains from one sample sequenced in a study of blood T cell repertoires in COVID-19. TCRdb's copy holds only in-frame clones and misses some; the assay was immunoSEQ multiplex PCR. The sample contains about 74,000 clones, approximately 85% of which appear only once. Material for sequencing was peripheral blood. The receptors derive from a man aged 50-59 years with acute or convalescent COVID-19.

The chain uses TRBV7-3 and TRBJ1-5, with 9 bases fitting TRBD1. This CDR3 region has 18 residues. Germline assignment: CDR1 SGHTA and CDR2 FQGTGA. The V segment lost 5 bases and the J segment 2 bases; nucleotides outside the gene matches: 13. This chain's CDR3 is CASSPRTGAPPCNQPQHF. CDR3 coding DNA: TGTGCCAGCAGCCCCCGGACAGGGGCCCCCCCCTGCAATCAGCCCCAGCATTTT.

The V gene is TRBV3-1 (or the pseudogene TRBV3-2), the J gene TRBJ2-1; D uncertain. CDR1 LGHDT and CDR2 YNNKEL come from the germline V gene (reference sequence). The V and J ends lost 1 base and 1 base respectively, with 8 bases between them. The CDR3 runs to 15 residues. The chain's CDR3 is CASSQGALSYNEQFF. CDR3 DNA sequence: TGTGCCAGCAGCCAAGGCGCTTTATCCTACAATGAGCAGTTCTTC.

The chain is built from TRBV4-1 and TRBJ1-2; the match to TRBD1 covers 7 bases. The CDR3 length is 20 residues. V dropped 0 bases and J dropped 8; count of bases not matched to a gene: 24. The germline V gene has CDR1 MGHRA and CDR2 YSYEKL. Here the CDR3 DNA reads TGCGCCAGCAGCCAAGAAATCCCTCCGCGGGGCACCAGGGGGACAGACGGCTACACCTTC. Translation gives CASSQEIPPRGTRGTDGYTF.

The chain is built from TRBV2 and TRBJ2-5, with a tentative D call TRBD1 (6 bases). With 7 bases removed from V and 2 bases from J, the gap between germline ends came to 11 bases. The germline V gene encodes CDR1 SNHLY and CDR2 FYNNEI. This CDR3 has 13 residues. Here the CDR3 reads CASTKTGQETQYF. The CDR3 coding sequence is TGTGCCAGCACCAAGACAGGTCAAGAGACCCAGTACTTC. Supplemented by reference TRBV2 and TRBJ2-5, the full variable domain reads EPEVTQTPSHQVTQMGQEVILRCVPISNHLYFYWYRQILGQKVEFLVSFYNNEISEKSEIFDDQFSVERPDGSNFTLKIRSTKLEDSAMYFCASTKTGQETQYFGPGTRLLVL.

This rearrangement joins TRBV2 to TRBJ1-4; D possibly corresponds to TRBD1 (6 bases). V was clipped by 8 bases and J by 6 bases, with 13 bases between them. The CDR3 extends over 13 amino acids. The V gene's germline CDR1 is SNHLY and CDR2 FYNNEI. CDR3: CASALQGDEKLFF. CDR3 bases: TGTGCCAGCGCCTTACAGGGTGATGAAAAACTGTTTTTT. The full variable domain, its missing parts supplied by reference TRBV2 and TRBJ1-4, is EPEVTQTPSHQVTQMGQEVILRCVPISNHLYFYWYRQILGQKVEFLVSFYNNEISEKSEIFDDQFSVERPDGSNFTLKIRSTKLEDSAMYFCASALQGDEKLFFGSGTQLSVL.

In this sample, this clone turned up a few times. The V call is TRBV15, the J call TRBJ2-7; D possibly corresponds to TRBD1 (5 bases). V lost 2 bases to trimming and J lost 5 bases, with 10 bases between them. Germline lookup yields CDR1 LNHNV and CDR2 YYDKDF (reference sequence). The CDR3 has 13 amino acids. Here the CDR3 DNA reads TGTGCCACCAGCAGAAACGTCAGGGACGAGCAGTACTTC. Translated, it gives CATSRNVRDEQYF. The full variable domain, in which reference TRBV15 and TRBJ2-7 provide the parts outside the CDR3, is DAMVIQNPRYQVTQFGKPVTLSCSQTLNHNVMYWYQQKSSQAPKLLFHYYDKDFNNEADTPDNFQSRRPNTSFCFLDIRSPGLGDTAMYLCATSRNVRDEQYFGPGTRLTVT.

The V gene is TRBV11-2, the J gene TRBJ1-6; a possible D gene is TRBD1 (5 bases). The CDR3 runs to 14 residues. Germline CDR1 is SGHAT and CDR2 is FQNNGV. Trimming removed 6 bases from V and 9 bases from J, with 15 bases in between. The chain's CDR3 is CASRLGGEVSPLHF. CDR3 DNA: TGTGCCAGCAGGTTGGGGGGGGAGGTTTCACCCCTCCACTTT.

The chain joins TRBV11-2 to TRBJ1-6, with 8 bases lining up with TRBD1. Germline values: CDR1 SGHAT, CDR2 FQNNGV. This CDR3 is built from 18 residues. V was clipped by 1 base and J by 7 bases; unmatched bases: 12. CDR3 loop: CASSLVDRVNRGNSPLHF. As DNA, the CDR3 is TGTGCCAGCAGCTTAGTGGACAGGGTCAATCGAGGGAATTCACCCCTCCACTTT. The full variable domain, in which reference TRBV11-2 and TRBJ1-6 provide the parts outside the CDR3, is EAGVAQSPRYKIIEKRQSVAFWCNPISGHATLYWYQQILGQGPKLLIQFQNNGVVDDSQLPKDRFSAERLKGVDSTLKIQPAKLEDSAVYLCASSLVDRVNRGNSPLHFGNGTRLTVT.

The J gene is TRBJ2-3, the V gene TRBV29-1; TRBD2 matches at 8 bases. The CDR3 covers 14 residues. Unmatched junction bases numbered 2, after V lost 3 bases and J lost 0 bases. From germline, CDR1 is SQVTM and CDR2 ANQGSEA. CDR3 nucleotides: TGCAGCGTTGACCGGGGGGGGAGCACAGATACGCAGTATTTT. It translates to CSVDRGGSTDTQYF.

The J gene is TRBJ2-3, the V gene TRBV5-1; no reliable D call. CDR1 SGHRS and CDR2 YFSETQ come from the germline V gene. The CDR3 extends over 13 amino acids. V lost 0 bases to trimming and J lost 3 bases, with 5 bases between them. The CDR3 region has the DNA TGCGCCAGCAGCTTGGTGTCTACAGATACGCAGTATTTT. It encodes CASSLVSTDTQYF.